One sample yielded the 8 T cell receptor beta chains listed below, sequenced in a study of brain T cells in children with intractable seizures. Produced via immunoSEQ multiplex PCR; TCRdb's table is partial and in-frame only. Of roughly 80,000 clones listed, under 95% are singletons. The sequences come from peripheral blood, collected at surgery. All receptors come from a girl under 10 years old with Rasmussen encephalitis and intractable seizures.

This chain connects TRBV2 to TRBJ2-1; 7 bases line up with TRBD2. The CDR3 has 15 amino acids. Germline values: CDR1 SNHLY, CDR2 FYNNEI. The ends lost 5 bases at V and 2 bases at J; junction bases unmatched: 6. CDR3 amino acids: CASSSSGTPYNEQFF. The CDR3 DNA reads as TGTGCCAGCAGTTCTAGCGGCACTCCCTACAATGAGCAGTTCTTC.

The chain links TRBV2 to TRBJ2-2, with D tentatively TRBD1 (5 bases). Germline V gives CDR1 SNHLY, CDR2 FYNNEI. The CDR3 extends over 12 amino acids. Deletions cut 4 bases from V and 8 bases from J, with 8 bases between. Written as DNA, the CDR3 is TGTGCCAGCAGTGGAAGGACAGGGGAGCTGTTTTTT. Protein: CASSGRTGELFF.

V and J are TRBV5-5 and TRBJ2-3, with 8 positions matching TRBD1. Germline assignment: CDR1 SGHKS and CDR2 YYEKEE (reference sequence). The CDR3 length is 13 residues. With 4 bases clipped from V and 5 bases from J, the junction kept 3 bases outside the gene matches. The CDR3 loop is CASSLDRGDTQYF. CDR3 DNA sequence: TGTGCCAGCAGCCTTGACAGGGGAGATACGCAGTATTTT. Full variable domain (outside the CDR3, taken from reference TRBV5-5 and TRBJ2-3): DAGVTQSPTHLIKTRGQQVTLRCSPISGHKSVSWYQQVLGQGPQFIFQYYEKEERGRGNFPDRFSARQFPNYSSELNVNALLLGDSALYLCASSLDRGDTQYFGPGTRLTVL.

The CDR3 is CASSEDMTYEQYF. The CDR3 region has the DNA TGTGCCAGCAGTGAAGATATGACCTACGAGCAGTACTTC. This chain connects TRBV2 to TRBJ2-7; unclear D gene. Germline CDR1 is SNHLY and CDR2 is FYNNEI. The CDR3 is 13 residues long. V was shortened by 1 base and J by 2 bases, with 6 bases between the two germline ends.

For the CDR3, the DNA is TGCAGCGTTGAAAGGTGGGGTAAAAGGGAAGCCTCCCGAGCTTTCTTT. Protein: CSVERWGKREASRAFF. This sequence joins TRBV29-1 and TRBJ1-1; no definite D call. The CDR3 contains 16 residues. Germline CDR1 SQVTM, CDR2 ANQGSEA. Trimming removed 2 bases from V and 10 bases from J, with 26 bases in between.

The chain links TRBV10-1 to TRBJ2-1; 12 bases align to TRBD2. There are 14 residues in the CDR3. Losses at the gene ends were 6 bases for V and 15 bases for J; bases not matched to a gene: 12. From germline, CDR1 is WNHNN and CDR2 SYGVQD (reference sequence). CDR3 amino acids: CASRKRETSGSLFF. The CDR3 DNA reads TGCGCCAGCAGGAAACGAGAGACTAGCGGGAGTTTGTTCTTC.

The rearrangement uses TRBV18 and TRBJ1-1; unclear D gene. V was trimmed by 3 bases and J by 8 bases, leaving 7 bases between them. This CDR3 region has 11 residues. The germline V gene has CDR1 KGHSH and CDR2 LQKENI. CDR3 nucleotides: TGTGCCAGCTCACCCGCTGAAGAAGCTTTCTTT. It encodes CASSPAEEAFF.

The chain combines TRBV19 with TRBJ2-7; 8 nucleotides match TRBD2. There are 13 residues in the CDR3. From germline, CDR1 is LNHDA and CDR2 SQIVND (reference sequence). The V and J ends lost 2 bases and 5 bases, in that order; junction bases with no gene match: 2. The CDR3 nucleotides are TGTGCCAGTAGTATACGGGGGGGCAACGAGCAGTACTTC. It yields the protein CASSIRGGNEQYF.